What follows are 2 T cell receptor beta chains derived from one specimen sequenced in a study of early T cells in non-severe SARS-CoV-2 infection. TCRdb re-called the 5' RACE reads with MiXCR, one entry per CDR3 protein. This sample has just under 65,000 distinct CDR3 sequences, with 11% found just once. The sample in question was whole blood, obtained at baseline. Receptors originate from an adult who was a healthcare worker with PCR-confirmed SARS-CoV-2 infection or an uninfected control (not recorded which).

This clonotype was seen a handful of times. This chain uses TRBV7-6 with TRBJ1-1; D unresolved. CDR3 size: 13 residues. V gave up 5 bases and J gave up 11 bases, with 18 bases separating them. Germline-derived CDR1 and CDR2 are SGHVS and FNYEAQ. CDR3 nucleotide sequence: TGTGCCAGCAGCCCCCTGACAAGAAATGACGCTTTCTTT. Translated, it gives CASSPLTRNDAFF.

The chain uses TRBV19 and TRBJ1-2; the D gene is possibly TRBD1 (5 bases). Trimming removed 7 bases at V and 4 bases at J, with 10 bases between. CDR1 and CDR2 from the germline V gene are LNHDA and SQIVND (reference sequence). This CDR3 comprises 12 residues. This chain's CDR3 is CASTGDSYGYTF. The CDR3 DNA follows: TGTGCCAGTACCGGAGACAGCTATGGCTACACCTTC.